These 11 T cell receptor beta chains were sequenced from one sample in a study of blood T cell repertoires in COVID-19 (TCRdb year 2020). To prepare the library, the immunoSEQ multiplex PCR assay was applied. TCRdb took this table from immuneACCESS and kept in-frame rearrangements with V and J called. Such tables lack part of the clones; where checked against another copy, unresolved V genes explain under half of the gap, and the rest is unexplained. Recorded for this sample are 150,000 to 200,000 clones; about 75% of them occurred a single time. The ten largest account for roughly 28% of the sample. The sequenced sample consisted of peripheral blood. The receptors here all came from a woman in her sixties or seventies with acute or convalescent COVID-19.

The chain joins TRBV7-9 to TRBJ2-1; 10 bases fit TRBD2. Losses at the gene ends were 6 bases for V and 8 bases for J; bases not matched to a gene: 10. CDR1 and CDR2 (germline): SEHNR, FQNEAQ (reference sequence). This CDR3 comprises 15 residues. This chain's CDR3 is CASRPSGRAGDEQFF. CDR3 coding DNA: TGTGCCAGCAGACCGAGCGGGAGGGCGGGGGATGAGCAGTTCTTC.

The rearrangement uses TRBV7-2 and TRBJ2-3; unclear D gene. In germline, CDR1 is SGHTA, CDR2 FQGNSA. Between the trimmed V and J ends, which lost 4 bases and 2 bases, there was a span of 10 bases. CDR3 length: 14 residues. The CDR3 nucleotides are TGTGCCAGCAGCTCCCCCGGGTTCACAGATACGCAGTATTTT. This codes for CASSSPGFTDTQYF.

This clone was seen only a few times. CDR3 amino acids: CASSPTGPNQPQHF. The CDR3 nucleotides are TGTGCCAGCTCACCGACAGGGCCCAATCAGCCCCAGCATTTT. This sequence joins TRBV18 and TRBJ1-5; 7 bases align to TRBD1. V lost 3 bases to trimming and J lost 3 bases; unmatched junction nucleotides: 2. Germline V gene lookup returns CDR1 KGHSH and CDR2 LQKENI. The CDR3 is 14 residues long.

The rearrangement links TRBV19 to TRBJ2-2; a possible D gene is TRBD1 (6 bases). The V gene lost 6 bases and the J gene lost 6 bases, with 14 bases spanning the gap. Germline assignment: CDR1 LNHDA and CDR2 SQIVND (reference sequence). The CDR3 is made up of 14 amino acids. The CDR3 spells CASRGSGVPGELFF. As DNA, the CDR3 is TGTGCCAGTAGGGGGTCAGGGGTCCCCGGGGAGCTGTTTTTT.

CDR3 in DNA: TGTGCCTGGGCGACGATTTCTTCAGGAGGCTACACCTTC. Translation gives CAWATISSGGYTF. V usage is TRBV30 and J usage is TRBJ1-2; D is unresolved. This CDR3 is built from 13 residues. V dropped 5 bases and J dropped 8 bases, with 18 bases sitting between them. The germline CDR1 and CDR2 sequences are GTSNPN and SVGIG (reference sequence). The entire variable domain, with the rest obtained from reference TRBV30 and TRBJ1-2, is as follows: SQTIHQWPATLVQPVGSPLSLECTVEGTSNPNLYWYRQAAGRGLQLLFYSVGIGQISSEVPQNLSASRPQDRQFILSSKKLLLSDSGFYLCAWATISSGGYTFGSGTRLTVV.

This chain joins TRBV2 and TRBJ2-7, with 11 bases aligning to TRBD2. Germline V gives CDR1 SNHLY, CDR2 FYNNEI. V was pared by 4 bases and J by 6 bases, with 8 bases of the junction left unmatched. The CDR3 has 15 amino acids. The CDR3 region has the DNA TGTGCCAGCAGTGTCCTAGCGGGAGGTTCGGGCGAGCAGTACTTC. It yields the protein CASSVLAGGSGEQYF.

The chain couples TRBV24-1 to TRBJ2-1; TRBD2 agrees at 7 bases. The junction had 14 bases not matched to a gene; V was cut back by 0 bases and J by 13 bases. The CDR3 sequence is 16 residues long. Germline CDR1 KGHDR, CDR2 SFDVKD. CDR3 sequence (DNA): TGTGCCACCAGTGATTTGGGGGACTGGGGGGAGGGTGAACAGTTCTTC. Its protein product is CATSDLGDWGEGEQFF.

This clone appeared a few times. The CDR3 DNA reads TGTGCCAGCAGTTGGGGGAGGGGCGATCAGCCCCAGCATTTT. Its protein is CASSWGRGDQPQHF. The chain couples TRBV6-2 or TRBV6-3 to TRBJ1-5; the D gene is possibly TRBD1 (5 bases). The V end was cut by 4 bases, the J end by 5 bases, with 12 bases between. This CDR3 spans 14 amino acids. Germline-derived CDR1 and CDR2 are MNHEY and SVGEGT.

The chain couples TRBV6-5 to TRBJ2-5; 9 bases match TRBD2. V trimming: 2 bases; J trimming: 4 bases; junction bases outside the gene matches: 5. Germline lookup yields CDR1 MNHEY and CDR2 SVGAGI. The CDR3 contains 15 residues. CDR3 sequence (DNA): TGTGCCAGCAGTTACGGAGCGGGAGGTGGAGAGACCCAGTACTTC. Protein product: CASSYGAGGGETQYF.

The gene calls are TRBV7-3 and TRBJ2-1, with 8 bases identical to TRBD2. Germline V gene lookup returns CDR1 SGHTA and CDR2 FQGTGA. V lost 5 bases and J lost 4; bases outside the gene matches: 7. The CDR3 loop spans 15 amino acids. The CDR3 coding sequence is TGTGCCAGCAGCGTGGAGGGACTAGTGTACAATGAGCAGTTCTTC. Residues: CASSVEGLVYNEQFF.

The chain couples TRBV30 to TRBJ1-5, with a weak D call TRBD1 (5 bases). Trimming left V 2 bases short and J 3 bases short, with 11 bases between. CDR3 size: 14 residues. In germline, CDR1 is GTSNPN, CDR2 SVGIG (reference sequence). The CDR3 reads CAWSISGYNQPQHF. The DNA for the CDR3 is TGTGCCTGGAGTATCTCAGGGTACAATCAGCCCCAGCATTTT.